The clone carrying this TCR beta chain is classed as large (0.1 to 1%). In the authors' workflow: Reference gene primers were amplified, and this amplification served to estimate nucleated cell counts. Clones were sequenced by immunoSEQ multiplex PCR, and TCRdb holds only the in-frame ones, with some missing. V and J calls and clone size are those listed in that table; D and trimming were worked out from the DNA. The profile shows around 130,000 clones, approximately 88% of them singletons. Trimming shortened V by 0 bases and J by 0 bases, and 7 bases separated the two germline ends. This CDR3 has 15 amino acids. From germline, CDR1 is SGDLS and CDR2 YYNGEE. These data originate in a study of blood T cell repertoires in COVID-19. Study at large: Sites in the United States, Italy and Spain provided acute and convalescent COVID-19 samples.

The sequence was obtained from a woman older than 75 with acute or convalescent COVID-19. The sequenced material came from peripheral blood. The V and J genes are TRBV9 and TRBJ1-5; D perhaps matches TRBD1 (5 bases). The CDR3 is CASSVEGYSNQPQHF. CDR3 DNA: TGTGCCAGCAGCGTAGAGGGGTATAGCAATCAGCCCCAGCATTTT.